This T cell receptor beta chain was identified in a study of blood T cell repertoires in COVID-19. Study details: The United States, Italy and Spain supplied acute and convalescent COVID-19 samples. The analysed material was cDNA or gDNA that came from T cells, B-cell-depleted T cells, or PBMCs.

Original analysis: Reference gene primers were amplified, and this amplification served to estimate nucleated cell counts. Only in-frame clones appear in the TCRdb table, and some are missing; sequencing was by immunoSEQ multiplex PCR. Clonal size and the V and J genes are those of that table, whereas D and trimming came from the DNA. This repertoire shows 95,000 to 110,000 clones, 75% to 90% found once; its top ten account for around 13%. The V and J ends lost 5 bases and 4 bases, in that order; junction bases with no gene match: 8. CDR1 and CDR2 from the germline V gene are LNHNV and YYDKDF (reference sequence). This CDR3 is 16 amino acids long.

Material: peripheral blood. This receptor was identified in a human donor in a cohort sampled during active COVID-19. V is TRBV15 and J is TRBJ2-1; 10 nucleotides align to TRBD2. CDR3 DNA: TGTGCCACCAGCGGCGCGTCTAGCGGGGGATACAATGAGCAGTTCTTC. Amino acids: CATSGASSGGYNEQFF. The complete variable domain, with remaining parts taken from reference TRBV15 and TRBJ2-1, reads DAMVIQNPRYQVTQFGKPVTLSCSQTLNHNVMYWYQQKSSQAPKLLFHYYDKDFNNEADTPDNFQSRRPNTSFCFLDIRSPGLGDTAMYLCATSGASSGGYNEQFFGPGTRLTVL.